This TCR beta chain was identified during a study of regulatory T cells in long-lasting Graves disease. Investigators prepared the TCR beta libraries by applying iRepertoire HTBI primers and Arm-PCR of CDR3 regions. Each CDR3 protein is one row after TCRdb ran MiXCR on the multiplex PCR reads. The table includes a few hundred thousand distinct CDR3 sequences, roughly 14% detected once. The V gene's germline CDR1 is MNHEY and CDR2 SMNVEV (reference sequence). V gave up 3 bases and J gave up 3 bases, with 9 bases separating them. The CDR3 runs to 13 residues. The table lists this clonotype with many counts. As to time point: newly diagnosed GD, antithyroid drugs for less than 3 months. Isolated PBMC RNA provided the starting material for the TCR library. These records were also assigned to another study, of T cells in Graves' hyperthyroidism and ophthalmopathy. That report adds: The patients, who ranged from 18 to 65 in age, presented with newly diagnosed hyperthyroidism lasting under 2 months. A 13 V-J model separated ophthalmopathy from stable hyperthyroidism.

The TCR comes from a man younger than 40 with Graves disease. The chain couples TRBV27 to TRBJ2-7; TRBD2 is a possible D gene (6 bases). Sequencing used peripheral blood mononuclear cells (PBMCs), obtained at new diagnosis, from a patient treated with antithyroid drugs. CDR3 in DNA: TGTGCCAGCAGTTTTCAAGCGGGCTACGAGCAGTACTTC. Translation: CASSFQAGYEQYF.